This TCR beta chain is from a study of blood T cell repertoires in COVID-19. Background on the study: The analysed material was cDNA or gDNA that came from T cells, B-cell-depleted T cells, or PBMCs.

Authors' analysis steps: Amplifying reference gene primers gave estimates of nucleated cell counts. Clones were read by immunoSEQ multiplex PCR, and TCRdb kept only the in-frame ones, dropping some. The DNA was the basis for D and trimming; V, J and clone size are from that table. The data contain approximately 250,000 clones, around 89% of them singletons. Across under 25 US areas, participants ranged in age from roughly 18 to 95 years. Categorization into cohorts depended on clinical history that participants reported. Germline V gene data show CDR1 as LGHDT and CDR2 as YNNKEL (reference sequence). V trimming: 4 bases; J trimming: 4 bases; junction bases outside the gene matches: 4. This CDR3 region has 15 residues.

The sequence derives from a woman aged 25 to 39 with acute COVID-19. The chain joins TRBV3-1 (or the pseudogene TRBV3-2) to TRBJ2-1, with 10 bases lining up with TRBD1. Sequenced: PBMCs or T cells enriched from blood (not recorded which). CDR3: CASSPRDRGYNEQFF. CDR3 nucleotide sequence: TGTGCCAGCAGCCCACGGGACAGGGGATACAATGAGCAGTTCTTC.